This entry concerns a single T cell receptor (beta chain). Its cognate antigen is unknown. TCRdb reworked the 5' RACE reads into one entry per CDR3 protein, no DNA. Its clone listing holds about 330,000 distinct CDR3 sequences. This entry belongs to a study of monozygotic twins with inflammatory bowel disease. Whole-blood total RNA was extracted without T cell sorting. The CDR3 covers 18 residues. The germline V gene has CDR1 SGHVS and CDR2 FQNEAQ. Study-wide findings and caveats: Cells of different T cell subtypes could not be told apart.

The rearrangement links TRBV7-8 to TRBJ2-2; checking the TCRdb D call of TRBD2 is not possible without DNA. Input material: blood. The receptor comes from a human donor with ulcerative colitis or Crohn's disease, or a healthy co-twin of an affected twin (not recorded which). The CDR3 region is CASSPEMASGSGGGELFF.